This T cell receptor beta chain was identified in a study of OX40 agonist ivuxolimab in advanced cancers. Study at large: Patients assigned to dose escalation were diagnosed with hepatocellular carcinoma, melanoma, renal cell or head and neck cancer. Whole-study findings and limits: Relative to CD4+ cells, CD8+ T cells on average had more expanded clones.

The table came from immunoSEQ multiplex PCR; TCRdb's copy has only in-frame clones and leaves some out. In the table there are 14,000 or so clones, around four fifths of which are singletons. The CDR3 is 13 amino acids. In the case of this clone: Its antigen is not known.

This receptor was obtained from an adult with an advanced solid tumor such as melanoma, head and neck, liver or kidney cancer. This chain uses TRBV12-2 with TRBJ1-2; no DNA check was done on the table's D call, TRBD1. TRBV12-2 has pseudogene status. Source: CD4+ or CD8+ T cells sorted from blood, taken in a trial of the OX40 agonist ivuxolimab. The CDR3 sequence: CASRLRTGDGYTF. CDR3 coding DNA: TGTGCAAGTCGCTTACGGACAGGGGATGGCTACACCTTC.